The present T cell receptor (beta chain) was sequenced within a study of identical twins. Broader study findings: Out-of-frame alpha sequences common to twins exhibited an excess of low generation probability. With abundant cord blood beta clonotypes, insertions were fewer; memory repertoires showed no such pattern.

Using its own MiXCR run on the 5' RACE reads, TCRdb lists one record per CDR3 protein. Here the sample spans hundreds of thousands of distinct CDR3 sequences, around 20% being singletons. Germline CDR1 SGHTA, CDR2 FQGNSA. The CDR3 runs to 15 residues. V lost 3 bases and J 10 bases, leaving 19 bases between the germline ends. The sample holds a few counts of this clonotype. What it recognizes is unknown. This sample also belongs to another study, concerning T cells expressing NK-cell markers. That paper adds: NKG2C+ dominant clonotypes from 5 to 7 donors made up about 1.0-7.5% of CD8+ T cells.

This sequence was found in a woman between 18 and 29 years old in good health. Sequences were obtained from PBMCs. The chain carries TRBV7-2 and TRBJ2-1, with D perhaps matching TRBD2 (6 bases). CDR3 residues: CASSFDSGPVREQFF. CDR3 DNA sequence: TGTGCCAGCAGCTTTGACAGCGGGCCTGTTCGAGAGCAGTTCTTC.